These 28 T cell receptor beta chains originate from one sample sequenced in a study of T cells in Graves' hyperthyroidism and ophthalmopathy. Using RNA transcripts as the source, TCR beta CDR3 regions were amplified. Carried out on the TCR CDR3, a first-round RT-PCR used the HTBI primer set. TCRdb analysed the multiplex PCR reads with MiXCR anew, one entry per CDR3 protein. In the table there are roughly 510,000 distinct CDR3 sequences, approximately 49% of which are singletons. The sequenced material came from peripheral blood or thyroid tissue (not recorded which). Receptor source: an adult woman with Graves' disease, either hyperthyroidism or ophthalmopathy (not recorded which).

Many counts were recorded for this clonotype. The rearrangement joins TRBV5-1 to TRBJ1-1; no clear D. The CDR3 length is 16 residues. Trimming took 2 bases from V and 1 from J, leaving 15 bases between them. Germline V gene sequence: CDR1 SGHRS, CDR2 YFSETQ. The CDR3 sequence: CASSFGVRAGNTEAFF. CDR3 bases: TGCGCCAGCAGCTTCGGGGTCCGGGCGGGGAACACTGAAGCTTTCTTT.

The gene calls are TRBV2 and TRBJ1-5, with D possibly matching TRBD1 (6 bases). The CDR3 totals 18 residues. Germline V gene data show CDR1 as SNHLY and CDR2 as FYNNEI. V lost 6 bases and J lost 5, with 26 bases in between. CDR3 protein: CASSAWDNLIREDQPQHF. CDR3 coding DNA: TGTGCCAGCAGCGCCTGGGACAACCTAATCCGGGAGGATCAGCCCCAGCATTTT.

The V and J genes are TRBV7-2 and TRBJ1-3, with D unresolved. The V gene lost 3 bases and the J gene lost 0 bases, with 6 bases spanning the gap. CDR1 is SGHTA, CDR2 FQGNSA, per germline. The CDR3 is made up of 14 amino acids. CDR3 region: CASSFESSGNTIYF. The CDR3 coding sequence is TGTGCCAGCAGCTTCGAGAGCTCTGGAAACACCATATATTTT.

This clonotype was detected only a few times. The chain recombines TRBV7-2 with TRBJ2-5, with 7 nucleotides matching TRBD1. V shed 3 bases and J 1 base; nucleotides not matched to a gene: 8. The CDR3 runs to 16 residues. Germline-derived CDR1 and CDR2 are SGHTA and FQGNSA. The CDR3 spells CASSFAPTGTQETQYF. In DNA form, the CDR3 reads TGTGCCAGCAGCTTCGCGCCGACAGGGACCCAAGAGACCCAGTACTTC.

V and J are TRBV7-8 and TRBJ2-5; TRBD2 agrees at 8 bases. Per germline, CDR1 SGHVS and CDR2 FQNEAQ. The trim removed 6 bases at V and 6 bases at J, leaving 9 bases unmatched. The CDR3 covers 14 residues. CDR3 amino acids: CASREREGRQTQYF. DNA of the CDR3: TGTGCCAGCAGGGAACGGGAGGGCCGGCAGACCCAGTACTTC.

This CDR3 is CASSHRDIFYEQYF. DNA of the CDR3: TGTGCCAGCAGCCACCGGGACATCTTCTACGAGCAGTACTTC. V usage is TRBV7-9 and J usage is TRBJ2-7; possible D gene TRBD1, 6 bases. The CDR3 has 14 amino acids. Between the trimmed V and J ends, which lost 5 bases and 3 bases, there was a span of 14 bases. Per germline, CDR1 SEHNR and CDR2 FQNEAQ (reference sequence). Full variable domain (missing parts from reference TRBV7-9 and TRBJ2-7): DTGVSQNPRHKITKRGQNVTFRCDPISEHNRLYWYRQTLGQGPEFLTYFQNEAQLEKSRLLSDRFSAERPKGSFSTLEIQRTEQGDSAMYLCASSHRDIFYEQYFGPGTRLTVT.

CDR3 nucleotide sequence: TGTGCCATCGTTATCGGTGGTGGCTACACCTTC. Its protein product is CAIVIGGGYTF. The chain is built from TRBV10-3 and TRBJ1-2; D is uncertain. The V end lost 8 bases, the J end lost 7 bases, and 11 bases lay between the germline ends. In germline, CDR1 is ENHRY, CDR2 SYGVKD. This CDR3 contains 11 residues.

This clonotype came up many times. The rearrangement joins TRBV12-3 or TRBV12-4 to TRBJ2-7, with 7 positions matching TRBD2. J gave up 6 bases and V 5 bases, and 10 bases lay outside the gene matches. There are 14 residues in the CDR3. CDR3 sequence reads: CASSPGTTTSEQYF. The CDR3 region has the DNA TGTGCCAGCAGTCCCGGGACTACGACCTCCGAGCAGTACTTC.

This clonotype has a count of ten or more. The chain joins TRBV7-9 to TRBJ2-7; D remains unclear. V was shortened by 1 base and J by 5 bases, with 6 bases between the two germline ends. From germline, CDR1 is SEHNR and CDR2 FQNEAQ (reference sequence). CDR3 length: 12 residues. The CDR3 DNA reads TGTGCCAGCAGCTTAGTTCAGAACGAGCAGTACTTC. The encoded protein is CASSLVQNEQYF. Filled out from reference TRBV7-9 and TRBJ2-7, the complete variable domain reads DTGVSQNPRHKITKRGQNVTFRCDPISEHNRLYWYRQTLGQGPEFLTYFQNEAQLEKSRLLSDRFSAERPKGSFSTLEIQRTEQGDSAMYLCASSLVQNEQYFGPGTRLTVT.

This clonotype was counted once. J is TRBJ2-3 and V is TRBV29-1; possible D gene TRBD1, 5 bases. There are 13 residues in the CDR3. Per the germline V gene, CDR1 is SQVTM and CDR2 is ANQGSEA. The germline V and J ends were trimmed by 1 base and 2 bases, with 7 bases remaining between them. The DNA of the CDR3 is TGCAGCGTTGAAGGGGGCGACACAGATACGCAGTATTTT. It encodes CSVEGGDTDTQYF.

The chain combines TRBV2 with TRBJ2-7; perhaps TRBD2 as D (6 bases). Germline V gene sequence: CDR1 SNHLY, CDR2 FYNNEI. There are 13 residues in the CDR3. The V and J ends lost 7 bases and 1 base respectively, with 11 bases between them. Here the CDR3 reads CASTGGMSYEQYF. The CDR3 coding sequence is TGTGCCAGCACTGGGGGGATGTCCTACGAGCAGTACTTC.

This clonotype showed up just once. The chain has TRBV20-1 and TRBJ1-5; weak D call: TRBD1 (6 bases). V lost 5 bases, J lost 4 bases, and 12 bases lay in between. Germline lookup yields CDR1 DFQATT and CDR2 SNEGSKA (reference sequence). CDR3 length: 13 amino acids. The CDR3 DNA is TGCAGTGCTTGGCAGGGGATAAATCAGCCCCAGCATTTT. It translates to CSAWQGINQPQHF.

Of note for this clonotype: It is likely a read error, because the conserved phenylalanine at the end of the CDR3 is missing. The CDR3 here is CASSLYGTNTEAFL. Written as DNA, the CDR3 is TGTGCCAGCAGTTTATACGGGACGAACACTGAAGCTTTCCTT. The chain employs TRBV27 and TRBJ1-1; perhaps TRBD1 as D (5 bases). Trimming took 1 base from V and 1 from J, leaving 7 bases between them. Germline CDR1 MNHEY, CDR2 SMNVEV (reference sequence). The CDR3 is 14 amino acids.

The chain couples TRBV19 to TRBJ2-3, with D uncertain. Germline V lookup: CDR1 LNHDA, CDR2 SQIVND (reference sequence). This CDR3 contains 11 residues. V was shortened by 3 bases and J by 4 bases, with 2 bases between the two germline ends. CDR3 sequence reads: CASSMSDTQYF. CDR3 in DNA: TGTGCCAGTAGTATGTCAGATACGCAGTATTTT.

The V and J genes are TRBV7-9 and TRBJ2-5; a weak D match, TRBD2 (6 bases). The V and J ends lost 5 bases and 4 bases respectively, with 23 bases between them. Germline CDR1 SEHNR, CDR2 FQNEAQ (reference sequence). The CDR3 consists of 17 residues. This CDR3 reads CASSPPSGGITIETQYF. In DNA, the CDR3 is TGTGCCAGCAGCCCCCCTTCGGGCGGGATTACCATAGAGACCCAGTACTTC.

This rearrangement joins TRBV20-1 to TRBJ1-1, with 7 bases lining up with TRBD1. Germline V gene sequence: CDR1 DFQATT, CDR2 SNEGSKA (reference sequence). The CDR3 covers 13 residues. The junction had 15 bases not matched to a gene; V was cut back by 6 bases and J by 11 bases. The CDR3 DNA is TGCAGTGCCCTAGACAGGGTTGGTGGGAAGGCTTTCTTT. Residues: CSALDRVGGKAFF.

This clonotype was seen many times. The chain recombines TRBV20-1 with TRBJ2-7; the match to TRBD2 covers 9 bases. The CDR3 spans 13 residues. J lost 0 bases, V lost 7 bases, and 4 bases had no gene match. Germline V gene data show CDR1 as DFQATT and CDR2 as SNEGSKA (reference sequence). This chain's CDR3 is CSVLAGNSYEQYF. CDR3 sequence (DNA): TGCAGTGTACTAGCGGGTAACTCCTACGAGCAGTACTTC.

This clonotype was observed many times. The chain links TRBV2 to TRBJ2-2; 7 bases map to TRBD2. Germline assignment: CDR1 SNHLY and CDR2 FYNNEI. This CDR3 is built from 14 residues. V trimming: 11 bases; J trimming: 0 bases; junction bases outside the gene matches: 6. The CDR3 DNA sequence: TGTGCCGGGGAGCGGGGCGCGAACACCGGGGAGCTGTTTTTT. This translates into CAGERGANTGELFF.

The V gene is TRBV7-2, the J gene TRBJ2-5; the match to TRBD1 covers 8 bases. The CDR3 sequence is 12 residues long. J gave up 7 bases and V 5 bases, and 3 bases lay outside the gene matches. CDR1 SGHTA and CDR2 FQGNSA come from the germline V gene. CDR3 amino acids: CASSTGTGTQYF. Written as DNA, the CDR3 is TGTGCCAGCAGCACCGGGACAGGGACCCAGTACTTC.

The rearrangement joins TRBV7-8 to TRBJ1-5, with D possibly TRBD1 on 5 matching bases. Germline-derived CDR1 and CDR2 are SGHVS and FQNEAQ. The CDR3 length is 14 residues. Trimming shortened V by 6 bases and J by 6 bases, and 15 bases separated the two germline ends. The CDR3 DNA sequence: TGTGCCAGCAGTTCCCCCGGGGGAGGTCAGCCCCAGCATTTT. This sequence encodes CASSSPGGGQPQHF.

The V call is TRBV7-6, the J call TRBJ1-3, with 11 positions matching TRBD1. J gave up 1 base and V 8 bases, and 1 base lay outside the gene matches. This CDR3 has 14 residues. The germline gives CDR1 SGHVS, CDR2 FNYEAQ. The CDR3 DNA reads TGTGCCAGCGGGACAGGGGGGTCTGGAAACACCATATATTTT. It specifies CASGTGGSGNTIYF.

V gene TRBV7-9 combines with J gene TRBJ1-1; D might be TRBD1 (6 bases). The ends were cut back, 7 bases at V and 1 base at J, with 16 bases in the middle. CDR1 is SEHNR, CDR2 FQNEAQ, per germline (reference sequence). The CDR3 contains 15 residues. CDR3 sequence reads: CASIARGQANTEAFF. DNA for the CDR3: TGTGCCAGCATAGCCAGGGGCCAAGCGAACACTGAAGCTTTCTTT.

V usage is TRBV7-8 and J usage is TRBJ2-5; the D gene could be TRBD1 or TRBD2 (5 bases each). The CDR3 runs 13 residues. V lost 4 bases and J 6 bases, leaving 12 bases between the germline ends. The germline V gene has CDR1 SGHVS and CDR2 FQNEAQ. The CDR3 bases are TGTGCCAGCAGCTACTCCGGGGCCCAGACCCAGTACTTC. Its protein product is CASSYSGAQTQYF.

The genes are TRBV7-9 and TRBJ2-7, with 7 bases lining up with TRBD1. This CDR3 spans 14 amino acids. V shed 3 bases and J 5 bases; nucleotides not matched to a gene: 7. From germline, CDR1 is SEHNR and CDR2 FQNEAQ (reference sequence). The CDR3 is CASSFRDSHHEQYF. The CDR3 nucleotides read TGTGCCAGCAGCTTTCGGGACAGCCACCACGAGCAGTACTTC. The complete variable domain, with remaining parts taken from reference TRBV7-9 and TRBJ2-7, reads DTGVSQNPRHKITKRGQNVTFRCDPISEHNRLYWYRQTLGQGPEFLTYFQNEAQLEKSRLLSDRFSAERPKGSFSTLEIQRTEQGDSAMYLCASSFRDSHHEQYFGPGTRLTVT.

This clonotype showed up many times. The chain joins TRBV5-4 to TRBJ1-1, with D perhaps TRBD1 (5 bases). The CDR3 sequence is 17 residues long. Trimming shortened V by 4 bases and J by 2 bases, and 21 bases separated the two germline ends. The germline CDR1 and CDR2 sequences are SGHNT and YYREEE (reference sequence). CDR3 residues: CASSLEGRREVNTEAFF. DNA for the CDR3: TGTGCCAGCAGCCTAGAGGGGAGGCGGGAGGTTAACACTGAAGCTTTCTTT.

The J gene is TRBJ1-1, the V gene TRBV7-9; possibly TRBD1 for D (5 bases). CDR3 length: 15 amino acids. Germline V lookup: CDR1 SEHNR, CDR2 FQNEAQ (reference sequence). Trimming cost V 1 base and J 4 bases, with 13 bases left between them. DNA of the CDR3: TGTGCCAGCAGCTTAGGGGGGACTCCCCTCACTGAAGCTTTCTTT. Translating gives CASSLGGTPLTEAFF.

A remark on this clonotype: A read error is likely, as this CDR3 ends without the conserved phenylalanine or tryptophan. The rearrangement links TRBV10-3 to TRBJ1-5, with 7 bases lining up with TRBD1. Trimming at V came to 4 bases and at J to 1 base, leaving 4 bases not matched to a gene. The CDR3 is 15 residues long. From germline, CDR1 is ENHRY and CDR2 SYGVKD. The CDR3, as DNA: TGTGCCATCAGTGCAGGGACAGTAAGCAATCAGCCCCAGCATCTT. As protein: CAISAGTVSNQPQHL.

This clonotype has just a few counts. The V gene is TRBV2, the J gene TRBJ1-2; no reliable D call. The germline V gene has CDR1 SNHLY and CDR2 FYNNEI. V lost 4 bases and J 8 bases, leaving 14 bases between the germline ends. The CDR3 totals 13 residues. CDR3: CASSARISYGYTF. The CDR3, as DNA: TGTGCCAGCAGTGCCAGGATTTCGTACGGCTACACCTTC.